Listed below are T cell receptor beta chains from one sample, sequenced in a study of tumor-infiltrating lymphocytes in primary liver carcinoma. Using its own MiXCR run on the multiplex PCR reads, TCRdb lists one record per CDR3 protein. Of roughly 80,000 distinct CDR3 sequences in the sample, approximately 69% were seen once. Sequenced sample: tumor-adjacent normal liver tissue. These receptors originate from a man aged 35 to 55 with primary liver carcinoma and hepatitis B virus infection. Each CDR3 is given with its conserved first and last residue. A D gene is named only where the DNA matches it firmly. A row's size may be missing; if present it is once, few, many or a size class.

J gene | V gene | clone size | D gene | CDR3 protein | CDR3 DNA
TRBJ2-4 | TRBV4-1 | . | . | CASSQSSSLIAINIQYF | TGCGCCAGCAGCCAATCGAGTTCTCTCATAGCCATAAACATTCAGTACTTC
TRBJ2-5 | TRBV5-1 | . | . | CASNLEGWRETQYF | TGTGCCAGCAACTTGGAGGGCTGGAGAGAGACCCAATACTTC
TRBJ2-5 | TRBV12-3/TRBV12-4 | . | TRBD1 | CASSLDNLGTEQDTQYF | TGTGCCAGCAGTTTGGACAACCTAGGGACAGAGCAAGATACCCAGTACTTC
TRBJ2-1 | TRBV12-3/TRBV12-4 | many | TRBD2 | CASSFQREGPGFF | TGTGCCAGCAGTTTTCAGCGGGAGGGCCCTGGGTTCTTC
TRBJ1-1 | TRBV24-1 | many | . | CATREGLDDTEAFF | TGTGCCACCCGGGAAGGGCTGGACGACACTGAAGCTTTCTTT
TRBJ1-2 | TRBV10-3 | many | . | CAIGKASYTF | TGTGCCATCGGAAAGGCAAGCTACACCTTC
TRBJ2-5 | TRBV11-2 | . | TRBD2 | CANTLDPWSSGRGETQYF | TGTGCCAATACCTTAGATCCGTGGTCTAGCGGGAGAGGAGAGACCCAGTACTTC
TRBJ2-1 | TRBV29-1 | few | . | CSARPRGNEQFF | TGTAGTGCCCGCCCAAGGGGGAATGAGCAGTTCTTC
TRBJ2-5 | TRBV7-9 | . | . | CASSLAGVSAQYF | TGTGCCAGCAGCTTAGCTGGGGTTAGTGCCCAGTACTTC
TRBJ2-5 | TRBV6-2/TRBV6-3 | . | . | CASSPLPAGGETQYF | TGTGCCAGCAGCCCCCTGCCAGCGGGCGGAGAGACCCAGTACTTC
TRBJ1-2 | TRBV29-1 | . | . | CGVVQGNGYTF | TGCGGCGTTGTCCAAGGGAATGGTTACACCTTC
TRBJ2-1 | TRBV11-2 | . | . | CASTPSHNEQFF | TGTGCCAGCACCCCCTCTCACAACGAGCAGTTCTTC
TRBJ2-4 | TRBV11-1 | . | TRBD2 | CASGFPGTSVTENIQYF | TGTGCCAGCGGCTTTCCCGGGACTAGCGTGACCGAAAACATTCAGTACTTC
TRBJ1-2 | TRBV4-1 | many | TRBD1 | CANSQGGATVYGYTF | TGCGCCAACAGCCAAGGGGGCGCGACAGTCTATGGCTACACCTTC
TRBJ1-2 | TRBV10-3 | . | . | CAIIESSGDYGYTF | TGTGCCATCATTGAGTCGTCAGGGGACTATGGCTACACCTTC
TRBJ1-5 | TRBV6-5 | many | . | CASGDGSNQPQHF | TGTGCCAGCGGGGACGGTAGCAATCAGCCCCAGCATTTT
TRBJ2-1 | TRBV11-1 | . | . | CTSSGAYNEQFF | TGTACCAGCTCAGGAGCCTACAATGAACAGTTCTTC
TRBJ2-7 | TRBV4-1 | . | . | CASCLEGISSSYKQYF | TGCGCCAGCTGCCTGGAGGGGATTAGCAGCTCCTACAAGCAGTACTTC
TRBJ2-1 | TRBV11-2 | . | . | CATKRAFLDEQFF | TGTGCCACCAAGCGAGCCTTCTTGGATGAGCAGTTCTTC
TRBJ1-1 | TRBV29-1 | many | . | CSVEAGGAGTEAFF | TGCAGCGTTGAGGCCGGGGGGGCCGGCACTGAAGCTTTCTTT
TRBJ2-1 | TRBV4-2 | . | . | CVISLEHSDNEQFF | TGTGTCATCAGCCTAGAGCACAGCGACAATGAGCAGTTCTTC
TRBJ2-7 | TRBV29-1 | . | . | CSIMTSGTGTPYEQYF | TGCAGCATCATGACATCTGGGACCGGCACTCCCTACGAGCAGTACTTC
TRBJ2-2 | TRBV5-6 | few | . | CASKAGGNTGELFF | TGTGCCAGCAAGGCCGGAGGGAACACCGGGGAGCTGTTTTTT
TRBJ2-1 | TRBV4-3 | few | TRBD1 | CASSQFQGACDEQFF | TGCGCCAGCAGCCAATTTCAGGGGGCTTGCGATGAGCAGTTCTTC
TRBJ1-2 | TRBV12-3/TRBV12-4 | . | . | CASSSGTVHGYTF | TGTGCCAGCAGTTCAGGAACAGTCCATGGCTACACCTTC
TRBJ2-1 | TRBV6-6 | many | . | CASSYPGDGYNEQFF | TGTGCCAGCAGTTACCCGGGAGACGGGTACAATGAGCAGTTCTTC
TRBJ2-7 | TRBV7-8 | . | . | CVSSFDPAYEQYF | TGTGTCAGCAGCTTTGACCCCGCCTACGAACAGTACTTC
TRBJ2-7 | TRBV6-1 | once | TRBD2 | CASSPPGLAGGDEQHF | TGTGCCAGCAGTCCTCCGGGACTAGCGGGAGGCGACGAGCAGCACTTC
TRBJ2-1 | TRBV29-1 | . | TRBD1 | CSVEFGTGGFYEQFF | TGCAGCGTTGAGTTCGGGACAGGGGGCTTTTATGAGCAGTTCTTC